The T cell receptor beta chain under discussion was sequenced for a study of blood T cell repertoires in COVID-19. Across the study: Italy, Spain and the United States were the sources of the convalescent and acute COVID-19 samples. Sample material is recorded as cDNA or gDNA derived from T cells, B-cell-depleted T cells, or PBMCs.

Repertoires were generated with immunoSEQ multiplex PCR, while TCRdb's copy carries only in-frame clones and drops some. Of about 150,000 clones listed, about 90% were seen once; the top ten hold roughly 4%. Allocation to cohorts depended on clinical history reported by the participants. This clonotype originated in a woman in her thirties or forties who had been exposed to COVID-19. The sample consisted of PBMCs or T cells enriched from blood (not recorded which).

The CDR3 spells CSVSGADGYTF. The CDR3 DNA follows: TGCAGTGTCTCTGGGGCGGATGGCTACACCTTC. This chain connects TRBV20-1 to TRBJ1-2, with D possibly being TRBD1 (5 bases). Trimming left V 7 bases short and J 6 bases short, with 12 bases between. This CDR3 spans 11 amino acids. CDR1 and CDR2 (germline): DFQATT, SNEGSKA (reference sequence).